The 2 T cell receptor beta chains in this list originate from one sample, sequenced in a study of blood T cells in healthy people across ages. Using a J-beta primer mix together with a sample-barcoded 5' primer, a second PCR was run for about 6 to 12 cycles. TCRdb processed the 5' RACE reads anew with MiXCR; each CDR3 protein has one entry. The sample lists around 780,000 distinct CDR3 sequences; approximately 60% were seen once. The sample taken for sequencing was blood. These receptors all stem from a man in his forties or fifties in good health.

In this sample, this clonotype turned up a few times. CDR3 sequence (DNA): TGCAGTGCTAGGGCTGAGGGGGAGACCCAGTACTTC. Amino acid sequence: CSARAEGETQYF. The chain has TRBV20-1 and TRBJ2-5; D could derive from TRBD1 or TRBD2 (5 bases each). Germline-derived CDR1 and CDR2 are DFQATT and SNEGSKA (reference sequence). The germline V and J ends were trimmed by 3 bases and 5 bases, with 10 bases remaining between them. The CDR3 runs 12 residues.

DNA for the CDR3: TGTGCCAGCACCCAGGGAGGGGGCGCGTACTATGGCTACACCTTC. Translated, it gives CASTQGGGAYYGYTF. The J gene is TRBJ1-2, the V gene TRBV7-2; 7 bases line up with TRBD1. Looked up from germline, CDR1 is SGHTA and CDR2 is FQGNSA. Trimming at V came to 7 bases and at J to 3 bases, leaving 11 bases not matched to a gene. This CDR3 comprises 15 residues.